A single sample gave rise to the 2 T cell receptor beta chains below, sequenced in a study of technical replicates of blood from a few donors. Clones were sequenced by immunoSEQ multiplex PCR, and TCRdb holds only the in-frame ones, with some missing. The sample consists of about 69,000 clones, 80% to 90% of them appearing once. Source material: PBMCs. The source is a human donor in good health. Some clones in this sample may be carry-over from other donors' samples.

The chain links TRBV6-5 to TRBJ2-7, with TRBD2 matching over 12 bases. The CDR3 has 15 residues. Trimming removed 5 bases from V and 5 bases from J; junction bases left unmatched: 7. CDR1 MNHEY and CDR2 SVGAGI come from the germline V gene. Here the CDR3 DNA reads TGTGCCAGCAGTCCAACTAGCGGGGGGTTCCACGAGCAGTACTTC. It encodes CASSPTSGGFHEQYF.

V usage is TRBV7-8 and J usage is TRBJ2-1; 13 nucleotides align to TRBD2. The germline V gene has CDR1 SGHVS and CDR2 FQNEAQ. Losses at the gene ends were 1 base for V and 10 bases for J; bases not matched to a gene: 4. This CDR3 comprises 15 residues. The CDR3 loop is CASSLVLAGGREQFF. DNA of the CDR3: TGTGCCAGCAGCTTAGTACTAGCGGGGGGGCGAGAGCAGTTCTTC.